The text below deals with one T cell receptor beta chain. Antigen: not known. This record comes from a study of OX40 agonist ivuxolimab in advanced cancers. Findings and caveats of the study: Clones of CD4+ and CD8+ blood T cells grew by week 6 at doses of 0.1 to 3.0 mg/kg. Averaging showed that CD8+ T cells had more expanded clones than CD4+ did. With doses of 0.1-3.0 mg/kg, partial responders showed among the lowest clonal expansion.

The data were produced by immunoSEQ multiplex PCR, yet TCRdb's version contains in-frame clones alone and is incomplete. The table shows tens of thousands of clones, with approximately 80% occurring only once. V lost 5 bases to trimming and J lost 5 bases; unmatched junction nucleotides: 12. CDR1 is MDHEN, CDR2 SYDVKM, per germline. CDR3 size: 17 residues. V is TRBV28 and J is TRBJ1-2; TRBD1 matches 12 bases. This receptor was obtained from an adult with an advanced solid tumor such as melanoma, head and neck, liver or kidney cancer. Source: CD4+ or CD8+ T cells sorted from blood, taken in a trial of the OX40 agonist ivuxolimab. This CDR3 reads CASSPGGTGGASYGYTF. CDR3 coding DNA: TGTGCCAGCAGTCCAGGAGGGACAGGGGGCGCGAGTTATGGCTACACCTTC.